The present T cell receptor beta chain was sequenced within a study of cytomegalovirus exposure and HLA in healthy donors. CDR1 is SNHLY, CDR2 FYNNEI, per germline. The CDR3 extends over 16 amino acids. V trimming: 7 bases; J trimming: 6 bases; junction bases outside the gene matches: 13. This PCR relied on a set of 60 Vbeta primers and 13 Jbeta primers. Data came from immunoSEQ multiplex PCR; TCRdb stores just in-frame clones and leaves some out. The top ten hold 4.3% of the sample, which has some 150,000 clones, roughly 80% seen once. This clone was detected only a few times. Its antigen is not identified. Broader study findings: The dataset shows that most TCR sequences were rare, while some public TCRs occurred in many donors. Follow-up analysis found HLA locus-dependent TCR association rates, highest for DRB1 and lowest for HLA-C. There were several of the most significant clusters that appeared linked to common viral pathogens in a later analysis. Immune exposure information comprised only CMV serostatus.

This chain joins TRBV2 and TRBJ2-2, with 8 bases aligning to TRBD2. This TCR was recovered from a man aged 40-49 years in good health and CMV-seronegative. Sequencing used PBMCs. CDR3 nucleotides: TGTGCCAGCACCAAGGAGCGTAGGCGGGGGGCCGGGGAGCTGTTTTTT. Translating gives CASTKERRRGAGELFF.